The 25 T cell receptor beta chains listed next were all sequenced from one sample in a study of cytomegalovirus exposure and HLA in healthy donors. The table came from immunoSEQ multiplex PCR; TCRdb's copy has only in-frame clones and leaves some out. This sample carries under 250,000 clones, roughly 87% of them seen once, and the ten largest clones take 2% to 2.5%. Sequenced material: PBMCs. All receptors come from a woman between 18 and 29 years old in good health and CMV-seropositive.

The rearrangement links TRBV5-1 to TRBJ1-4, with TRBD1 identical over 9 bases. CDR1 is SGHRS, CDR2 YFSETQ, per germline. The CDR3 contains 17 residues. After removal of 0 bases from V and 5 bases from J, the junction contained 8 bases not matched to a gene. CDR3 DNA: TGCGCCAGCAGCTTGGGGGACAGGGAAACGCGAAATGAAAAACTGTTTTTT. As protein: CASSLGDRETRNEKLFF.

This sequence joins TRBV18 and TRBJ2-6; unclear D gene. Germline assignment: CDR1 KGHSH and CDR2 LQKENI. The CDR3 contains 16 residues. Trimming removed 0 bases from V and 0 bases from J, with 6 bases in between. CDR3 DNA sequence: TGTGCCAGCTCACCACCGCGAGGCTCTGGGGCCAACGTCCTGACTTTC. Its translation: CASSPPRGSGANVLTF.

The chain combines TRBV10-1 with TRBJ1-4; D unclear. V shed 3 bases and J shed 3 bases, with 8 bases lying between them. This CDR3 is 14 amino acids long. The germline gives CDR1 WNHNN, CDR2 SYGVQD (reference sequence). CDR3 amino acids: CASSEPGANEKLFF. CDR3 sequence (DNA): TGCGCCAGCAGTGAACCCGGGGCTAATGAAAAACTGTTTTTT.

J is TRBJ2-1 and V is TRBV7-9; TRBD2 agrees at 11 bases. Germline CDR1 reads SEHNR; CDR2 reads FQNEAQ (reference sequence). The V and J ends lost 5 bases and 7 bases, in that order; junction bases with no gene match: 4. This CDR3 has 14 residues. CDR3 amino acids: CASSRSGGGNEQFF. CDR3 coding DNA: TGTGCCAGCAGCCGTAGCGGGGGGGGAAATGAGCAGTTCTTC. Full variable domain (remainder filled in from reference TRBV7-9 and TRBJ2-1): DTGVSQNPRHKITKRGQNVTFRCDPISEHNRLYWYRQTLGQGPEFLTYFQNEAQLEKSRLLSDRFSAERPKGSFSTLEIQRTEQGDSAMYLCASSRSGGGNEQFFGPGTRLTVL.

The chain couples TRBV28 to TRBJ1-1, with D hard to call. V lost 2 bases to trimming and J lost 4 bases, with 8 bases between them. This CDR3 has 13 amino acids. Germline CDR1 reads MDHEN; CDR2 reads SYDVKM. The CDR3 coding sequence is TGTGCCAGCAGTTTAAATACTGGCACTGAAGCTTTCTTT. Protein: CASSLNTGTEAFF.

The V gene is TRBV7-2, the J gene TRBJ2-1; 7 bases are shared with TRBD2. The CDR3 consists of 19 residues. With V trimmed by 2 bases and J by 0 bases, 13 bases remained unmatched. Germline V CDR1 and CDR2: SGHTA, FQGNSA. CDR3 sequence reads: CASSLYVGGPVSSYNEQFF. CDR3 coding DNA: TGTGCCAGCAGCTTATACGTGGGAGGGCCGGTGAGCTCCTACAATGAGCAGTTCTTC.

This sequence joins TRBV25-1 and TRBJ1-4; D gene uncertain. Trimming left V 2 bases short and J 8 bases short, with 18 bases between. Germline CDR1 and CDR2: MGHDK and SYGVNS. The CDR3 has 16 residues. The CDR3 protein is CASSESLTRSQEKLFF. The CDR3 region has the DNA TGTGCCAGCAGTGAAAGCTTGACTCGCTCCCAGGAAAAACTGTTTTTT.

The chain employs TRBV19 and TRBJ1-2, with D possibly TRBD1 on 6 matching bases. V dropped 2 bases and J dropped 2 bases, with 12 bases sitting between them. The V gene's germline CDR1 is LNHDA and CDR2 SQIVND (reference sequence). There are 15 residues in the CDR3. The CDR3 sequence: CASSIWGGPNYGYTF. CDR3 DNA sequence: TGTGCCAGTAGTATATGGGGGGGCCCAAACTATGGCTACACCTTC.

The chain employs TRBV7-9 and TRBJ1-1; no firm D call. This CDR3 spans 10 amino acids. Germline V lookup: CDR1 SEHNR, CDR2 FQNEAQ (reference sequence). Trimming removed 8 bases from V and 8 bases from J, with 9 bases in between. CDR3 protein: CASGEMEAFF. The CDR3 nucleotides are TGTGCCAGCGGGGAGATGGAAGCTTTCTTT.

The rearrangement joins TRBV5-1 to TRBJ2-2; D is ambiguous. Trimming pared 5 bases from V and 5 bases from J, leaving 10 bases between. The CDR3 has 13 residues. The germline V gene has CDR1 SGHRS and CDR2 YFSETQ. In DNA, the CDR3 is TGCGCCAGCAGAGATTTGAGAACCGGGGAGCTGTTTTTT. The encoded protein is CASRDLRTGELFF.

The chain is built from TRBV28 and TRBJ1-1; possible D gene TRBD1, 5 bases. Germline CDR1 MDHEN, CDR2 SYDVKM. Deletions cut 4 bases from V and 5 bases from J, with 8 bases between. The CDR3 runs 12 residues. The CDR3 reads CASSWRGTEAFF. The CDR3 DNA is TGTGCCAGCAGTTGGAGGGGTACTGAAGCTTTCTTT.

The CDR3 loop is CASSLSAGTSNQPQHF. The DNA of the CDR3 is TGTGCCAGCAGTTTATCGGCAGGGACATCCAATCAGCCCCAGCATTTT. The chain joins TRBV27 to TRBJ1-5, with D perhaps TRBD1 (6 bases). Germline CDR1 MNHEY, CDR2 SMNVEV (reference sequence). Trimming removed 0 bases from V and 3 bases from J, with 12 bases in between. The CDR3 is 16 amino acids.

The chain carries TRBV6-1 and TRBJ1-5; D possibly corresponds to TRBD1 (6 bases). Germline CDR1 reads MNHNS; CDR2 reads SASEGT. The CDR3 runs to 15 residues. V lost 7 bases and J lost 4, with 17 bases in between. In DNA form, the CDR3 reads TGTGCCAGCACCACCGGGACATGGGGAAATCAGCCCCAGCATTTT. Residues: CASTTGTWGNQPQHF.

V is TRBV5-6 and J is TRBJ1-1; TRBD1 might be the D (5 bases). V lost 0 bases, J lost 4 bases, and 13 bases lay in between. In germline, CDR1 is SGHDT, CDR2 YYEEEE. CDR3 length equals 15 residues. CDR3 protein: CASSLVPGKGTEAFF. The CDR3 DNA reads TGTGCCAGCAGCTTGGTACCAGGGAAGGGCACTGAAGCTTTCTTT.

This rearrangement joins TRBV29-1 to TRBJ2-2; D is perhaps TRBD2 (6 bases). Trimming took off 2 bases at V and 5 bases at J, with 18 bases between the two ends. The germline CDR1 and CDR2 sequences are SQVTM and ANQGSEA. The CDR3 totals 16 residues. The CDR3 DNA sequence: TGCAGCGTTGAAACGGGGGATGGGGGTTATACCGGGGAGCTGTTTTTT. Protein product: CSVETGDGGYTGELFF.

The chain employs TRBV7-9 and TRBJ1-4; TRBD1 aligns across 9 bases. The CDR3 is 15 residues long. With V trimmed by 0 bases and J by 9 bases, 5 bases remained unmatched. Germline CDR1 and CDR2: SEHNR and FQNEAQ (reference sequence). CDR3 coding DNA: TGTGCCAGCAGCTTAGCAGGACAGGGGATGAAAAAACTGTTTTTT. Encoded protein: CASSLAGQGMKKLFF.

The V call is TRBV10-3, the J call TRBJ1-1; a possible D gene is TRBD1 (5 bases). Trimming shortened V by 8 bases and J by 4 bases, and 14 bases separated the two germline ends. Per germline, CDR1 ENHRY and CDR2 SYGVKD. The CDR3 loop spans 13 amino acids. CDR3 DNA sequence: TGTGCCATCGGGAAAGGGGAAGGCACTGAAGCTTTCTTT. This gives the protein CAIGKGEGTEAFF.

The V call is TRBV9, the J call TRBJ2-7, with TRBD2 identical over 10 bases. V lost 4 bases, J lost 5 bases, and 9 bases stayed unmatched. The germline V gene encodes CDR1 SGDLS and CDR2 YYNGEE. This CDR3 is 15 amino acids long. CDR3: CASSQEGLAYDEQYF. DNA of the CDR3: TGTGCCAGCAGCCAGGAGGGACTAGCGTACGACGAGCAGTACTTC.

The chain combines TRBV12-5 with TRBJ1-3; possible D gene TRBD1, 6 bases. This CDR3 spans 14 amino acids. Germline assignment: CDR1 LGHNT and CDR2 FRNRAP. V shed 5 bases and J shed 4 bases, with 12 bases lying between them. CDR3 in amino acids: CASGPLDRGNTIYF. CDR3 nucleotides: TGTGCTAGTGGTCCTTTAGACAGGGGAAACACCATATATTTT.

The chain is built from TRBV19 and TRBJ1-2, with D tentatively TRBD1 (6 bases). V was trimmed by 4 bases and J by 5 bases, leaving 17 bases between them. The CDR3 length is 15 residues. From germline, CDR1 is LNHDA and CDR2 SQIVND (reference sequence). CDR3 coding DNA: TGTGCCAGTAGTAACCGGGACAAATCCATTTATGGCTACACCTTC. It yields the protein CASSNRDKSIYGYTF.

The V and J genes are TRBV13 and TRBJ1-1; D is undetermined. Germline CDR1 reads PRHDT; CDR2 reads FYEKMQ (reference sequence). The length of the CDR3 is 18 residues. V dropped 4 bases and J dropped 0 bases, with 21 bases sitting between them. In nucleotides, the CDR3 is TGTGCCAGCAGCTCAACGCCTAACTGGGGAGAAATGAACACTGAAGCTTTCTTT. It translates to CASSSTPNWGEMNTEAFF.

The genes are TRBV6-5 and TRBJ2-1; 11 bases are shared with TRBD2. The CDR3 is 15 amino acids. Germline V gives CDR1 MNHEY, CDR2 SVGAGI. The J segment lost 3 bases and the V segment lost 2 bases, leaving 0 bases of the junction unmatched. The CDR3 DNA reads as TGTGCCAGCAGTTACGGGACTAGCGGCTACAATGAGCAGTTCTTC. Its translation is CASSYGTSGYNEQFF.

The CDR3 nucleotides are TGTGCCAGTAGTATAGACAGGGTTGCCCCTGAAGCTTTCTTT. It yields the protein CASSIDRVAPEAFF. The rearrangement uses TRBV19 and TRBJ1-1, with D possibly being TRBD1 (5 bases). In germline, CDR1 is LNHDA, CDR2 SQIVND (reference sequence). Trimming took off 0 bases at V and 6 bases at J, with 11 bases between the two ends. The CDR3 runs 14 residues.

J is TRBJ2-2 and V is TRBV11-3, with no clear D. Trimming removed 5 bases at V and 2 bases at J, with 6 bases between. CDR1 is SGHNT, CDR2 YENEEA, per germline. The CDR3 is 13 residues long. The CDR3 DNA follows: TGTGCCAGCAGCGAGCGTAACACCGGGGAGCTGTTTTTT. It specifies CASSERNTGELFF. The full variable domain, with the rest looked up from reference TRBV11-3 and TRBJ2-2, is EAGVVQSPRYKIIEKKQPVAFWCNPISGHNTLYWYLQNLGQGPELLIRYENEEAVDDSQLPKDRFSAERLKGVDSTLKIQPAELGDSAVYLCASSERNTGELFFGEGSRLTVL.

The chain is built from TRBV28 and TRBJ1-5; D might be TRBD1 (6 bases). V lost 3 bases and J lost 6, with 15 bases in between. This CDR3 comprises 15 residues. The V gene's germline CDR1 is MDHEN and CDR2 SYDVKM. CDR3 nucleotides: TGTGCCAGCAGTTTGCCAAGCGGGGGCTTTCAGCCCCAGCATTTT. Protein product: CASSLPSGGFQPQHF.